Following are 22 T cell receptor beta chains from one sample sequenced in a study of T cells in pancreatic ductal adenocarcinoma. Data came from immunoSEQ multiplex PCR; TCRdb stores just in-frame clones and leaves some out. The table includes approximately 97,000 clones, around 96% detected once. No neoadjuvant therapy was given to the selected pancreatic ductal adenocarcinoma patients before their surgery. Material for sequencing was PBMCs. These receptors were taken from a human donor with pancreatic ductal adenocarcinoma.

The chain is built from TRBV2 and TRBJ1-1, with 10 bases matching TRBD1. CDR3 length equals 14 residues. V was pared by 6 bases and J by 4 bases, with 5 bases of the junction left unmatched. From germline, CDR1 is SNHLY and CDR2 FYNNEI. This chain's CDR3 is CASRSDRGSTEAFF. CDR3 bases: TGTGCCAGCAGGTCGGACAGGGGGAGCACTGAAGCTTTCTTT.

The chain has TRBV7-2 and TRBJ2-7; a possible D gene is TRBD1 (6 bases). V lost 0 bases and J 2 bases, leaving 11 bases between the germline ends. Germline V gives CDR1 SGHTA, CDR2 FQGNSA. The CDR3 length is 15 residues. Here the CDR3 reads CASSLAFRDTYEQYF. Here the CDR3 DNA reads TGTGCCAGCAGCTTAGCGTTCCGGGACACCTACGAGCAGTACTTC.

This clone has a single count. The CDR3 DNA is TGCAGCGTCCGGACCGGCGTGGGCGGGTCCTACGAGCAGTACTTC. It encodes CSVRTGVGGSYEQYF. The chain joins TRBV29-1 to TRBJ2-7; weak D call: TRBD2 (5 bases). Germline values: CDR1 SQVTM, CDR2 ANQGSEA. V lost 6 bases to trimming and J lost 1 base, with 19 bases between them. The CDR3 has 15 residues.

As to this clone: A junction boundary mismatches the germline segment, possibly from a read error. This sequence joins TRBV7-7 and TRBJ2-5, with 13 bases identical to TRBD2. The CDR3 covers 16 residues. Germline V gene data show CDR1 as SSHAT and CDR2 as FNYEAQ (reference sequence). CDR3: CASSRGLAGVGETQYF. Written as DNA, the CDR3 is TGTGCTAGCAGTCGCGGACTAGCGGGAGTCGGAGAGACCCAGTACTTC.

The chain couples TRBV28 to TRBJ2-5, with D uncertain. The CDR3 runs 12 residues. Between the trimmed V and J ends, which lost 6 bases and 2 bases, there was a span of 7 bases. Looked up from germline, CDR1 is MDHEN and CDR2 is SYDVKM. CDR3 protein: CASRNPQETQYF. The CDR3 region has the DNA TGTGCCAGCAGAAATCCGCAAGAGACCCAGTACTTC.

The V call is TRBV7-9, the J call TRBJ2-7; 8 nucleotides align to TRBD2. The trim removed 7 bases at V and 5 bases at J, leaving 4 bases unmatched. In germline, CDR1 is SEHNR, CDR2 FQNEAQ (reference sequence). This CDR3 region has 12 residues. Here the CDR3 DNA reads TGTGCCAGCACCCGGGAGGGGCACGAGCAGTACTTC. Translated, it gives CASTREGHEQYF.

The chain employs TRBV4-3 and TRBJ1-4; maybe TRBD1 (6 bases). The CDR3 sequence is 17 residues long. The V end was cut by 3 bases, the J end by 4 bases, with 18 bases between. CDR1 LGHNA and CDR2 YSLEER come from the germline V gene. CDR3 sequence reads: CASSQEVRTADNEKLFF. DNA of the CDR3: TGCGCCAGCAGCCAGGAGGTGAGGACAGCCGATAATGAAAAACTGTTTTTT.

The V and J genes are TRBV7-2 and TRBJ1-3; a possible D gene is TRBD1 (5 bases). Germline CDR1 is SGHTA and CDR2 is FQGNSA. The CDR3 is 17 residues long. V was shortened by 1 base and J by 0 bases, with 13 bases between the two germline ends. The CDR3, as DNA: TGTGCCAGCAGCTTAGTCGGGGGGGAGTACTCTGGAAACACCATATATTTT. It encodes CASSLVGGEYSGNTIYF.

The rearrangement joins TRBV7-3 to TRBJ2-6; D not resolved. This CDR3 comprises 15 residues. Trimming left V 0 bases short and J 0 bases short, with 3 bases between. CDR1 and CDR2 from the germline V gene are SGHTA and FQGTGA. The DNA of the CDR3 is TGTGCCAGCAGCTTAACCAGCTCTGGGGCCAACGTCCTGACTTTC. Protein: CASSLTSSGANVLTF.

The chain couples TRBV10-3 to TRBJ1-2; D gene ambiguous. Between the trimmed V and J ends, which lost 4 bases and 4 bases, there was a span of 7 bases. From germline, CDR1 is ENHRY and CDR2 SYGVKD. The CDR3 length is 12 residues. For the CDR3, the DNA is TGTGCCATCAGTGTGCTCGGCTATGGCTACACCTTC. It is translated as CAISVLGYGYTF.

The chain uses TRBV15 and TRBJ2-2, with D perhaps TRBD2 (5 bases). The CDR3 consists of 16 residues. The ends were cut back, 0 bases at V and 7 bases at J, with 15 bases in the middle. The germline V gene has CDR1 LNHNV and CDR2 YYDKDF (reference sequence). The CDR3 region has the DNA TGTGCCACCAGCAGAGATATCGGACGTGGGAGCGGGGAGCTGTTTTTT. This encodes CATSRDIGRGSGELFF.

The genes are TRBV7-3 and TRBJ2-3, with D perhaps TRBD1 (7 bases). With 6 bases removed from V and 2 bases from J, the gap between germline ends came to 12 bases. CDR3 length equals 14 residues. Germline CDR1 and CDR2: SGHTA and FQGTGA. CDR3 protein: CASSPGGNTDTQYF. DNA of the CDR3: TGTGCCAGCAGTCCAGGGGGGAACACAGATACGCAGTATTTT.

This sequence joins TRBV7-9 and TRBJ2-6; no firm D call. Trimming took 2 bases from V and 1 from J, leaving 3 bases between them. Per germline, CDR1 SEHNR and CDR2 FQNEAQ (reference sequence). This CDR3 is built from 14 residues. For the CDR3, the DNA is TGTGCCAGCAGCTTAACTTCTGGGGCCAACGTCCTGACTTTC. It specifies CASSLTSGANVLTF.

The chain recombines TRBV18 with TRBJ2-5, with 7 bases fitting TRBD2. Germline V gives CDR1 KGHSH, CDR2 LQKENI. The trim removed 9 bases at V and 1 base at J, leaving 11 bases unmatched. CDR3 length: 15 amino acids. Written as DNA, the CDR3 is TGTGCCAGTCGACGCAGCGGGACCCTCCAAGAGACCCAGTACTTC. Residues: CASRRSGTLQETQYF.

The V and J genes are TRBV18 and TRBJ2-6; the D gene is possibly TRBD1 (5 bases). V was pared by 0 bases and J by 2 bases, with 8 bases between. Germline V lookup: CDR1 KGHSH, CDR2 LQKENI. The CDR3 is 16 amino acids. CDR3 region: CASSPPVGAGANVLTF. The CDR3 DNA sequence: TGTGCCAGCTCACCACCAGTAGGGGCTGGGGCCAACGTCCTGACTTTC.

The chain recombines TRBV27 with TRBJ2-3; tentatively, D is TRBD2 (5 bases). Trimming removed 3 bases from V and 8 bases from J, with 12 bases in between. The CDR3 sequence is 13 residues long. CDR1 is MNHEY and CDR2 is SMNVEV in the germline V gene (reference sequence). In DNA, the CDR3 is TGTGCCAGCAGTTTGGCTCCCGGAGGTACGCAGTATTTT. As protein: CASSLAPGGTQYF.

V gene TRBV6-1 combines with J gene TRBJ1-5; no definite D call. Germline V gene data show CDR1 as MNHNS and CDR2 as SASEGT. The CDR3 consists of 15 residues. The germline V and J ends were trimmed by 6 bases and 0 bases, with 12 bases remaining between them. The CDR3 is CASSEQFNSNQPQHF. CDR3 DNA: TGTGCCAGCAGCGAACAGTTTAATAGCAATCAGCCCCAGCATTTT.

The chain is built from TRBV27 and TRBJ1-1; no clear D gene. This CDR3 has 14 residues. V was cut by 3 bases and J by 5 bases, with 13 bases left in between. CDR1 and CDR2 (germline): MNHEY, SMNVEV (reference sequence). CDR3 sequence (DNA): TGTGCCAGCAGTTTTACAACCCGATCAACTGAAGCTTTCTTT. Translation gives CASSFTTRSTEAFF.

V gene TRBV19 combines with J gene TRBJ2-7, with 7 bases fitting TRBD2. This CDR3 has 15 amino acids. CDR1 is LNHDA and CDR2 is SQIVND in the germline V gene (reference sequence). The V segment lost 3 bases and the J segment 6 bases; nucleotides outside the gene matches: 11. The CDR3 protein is CASSMDPSPGGEQYF. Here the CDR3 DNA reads TGTGCCAGTAGTATGGACCCGTCACCGGGAGGCGAGCAGTACTTC.

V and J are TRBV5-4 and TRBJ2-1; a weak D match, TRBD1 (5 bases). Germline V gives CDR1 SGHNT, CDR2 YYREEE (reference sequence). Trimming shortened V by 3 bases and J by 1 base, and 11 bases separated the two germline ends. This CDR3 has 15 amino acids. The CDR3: CASSSQGSSYNEQFF. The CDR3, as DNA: TGTGCCAGCAGCTCGCAGGGCAGTTCCTACAATGAGCAGTTCTTC.

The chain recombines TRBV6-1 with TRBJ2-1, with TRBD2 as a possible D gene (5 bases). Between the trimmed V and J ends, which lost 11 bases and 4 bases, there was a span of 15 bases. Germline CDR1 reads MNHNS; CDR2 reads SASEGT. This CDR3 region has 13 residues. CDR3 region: CASVGRVYNEQFF. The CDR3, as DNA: TGTGCCTCAGTCGGGCGGGTTTACAATGAGCAGTTCTTC.

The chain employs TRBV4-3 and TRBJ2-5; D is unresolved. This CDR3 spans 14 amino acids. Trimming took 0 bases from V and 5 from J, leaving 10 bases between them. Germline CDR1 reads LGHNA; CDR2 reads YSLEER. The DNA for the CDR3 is TGCGCCAGCAGCCAAGACCTTAGCATGGAGACCCAGTACTTC. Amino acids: CASSQDLSMETQYF.